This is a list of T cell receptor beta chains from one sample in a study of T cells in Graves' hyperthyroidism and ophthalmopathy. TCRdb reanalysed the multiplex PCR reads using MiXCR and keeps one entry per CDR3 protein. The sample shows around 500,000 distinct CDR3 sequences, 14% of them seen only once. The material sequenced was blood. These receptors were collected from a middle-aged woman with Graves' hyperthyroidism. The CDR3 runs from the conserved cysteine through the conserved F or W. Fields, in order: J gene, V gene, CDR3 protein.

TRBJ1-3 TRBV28 CASSQWGQSSGNTIYF
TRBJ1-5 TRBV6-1 CASSDDRGRQPQHF
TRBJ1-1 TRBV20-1 CSASGPQTKWNTEAFF
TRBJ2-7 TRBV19 CASSIRETTYEQYF
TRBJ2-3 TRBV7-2 CASSWTSFPTDTQYF
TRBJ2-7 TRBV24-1 CATSDRSGGEQYF
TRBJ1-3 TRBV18 CASSPGIGNGNTIYF
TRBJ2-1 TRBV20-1 CSALRSGRFYNEQFF
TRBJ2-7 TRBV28 CASSTPGTAAYEQYF
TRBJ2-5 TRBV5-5 CASSWGGEETQYF
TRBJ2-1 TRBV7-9 CASTGPEGGTDNEQFF
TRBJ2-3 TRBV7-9 CASSLALAGTSTDTQYF
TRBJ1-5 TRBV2 CASTSSGTEYHF
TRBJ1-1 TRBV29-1 CSVPGGRAMNTEAFF
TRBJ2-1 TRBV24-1 CATSDLAGGFNEQFF
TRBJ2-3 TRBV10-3 CAISSGGPESDTQYF
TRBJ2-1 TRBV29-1 CSDRLAGGHEQFF